The clone carrying this T cell receptor beta chain has a handful of counts. Its antigen is unidentified. The same CDR3 is also encoded by other DNA sequences in this sample. The source of the sample is a study of beta chain features in type 1 diabetes. All of the isolated RNA was reverse transcribed, so expressed TCRB transcripts were sequenced. The protocol was immunoSEQ multiplex PCR, while the TCRdb copy is restricted to in-frame clones and leaves out a portion. The table shows about half a million clones, with over 10% occurring only once. Study-wide results and caveats: Whether HLA type influences TCRB rearrangement remained unresolved here.

The V end was cut by 0 bases, the J end by 0 bases, with 6 bases between. Per germline, CDR1 SGDLS and CDR2 YYNGEE. This CDR3 contains 14 residues. Sequenced: naive CD4+ T cells from blood. This TCR came from a young woman in good health. The V call is TRBV9, the J call TRBJ2-5, with D tentatively TRBD2 (5 bases). The DNA of the CDR3 is TGTGCCAGCAGCGTAGGAGGGTACCAAGAGACCCAGTACTTC. Its protein is CASSVGGYQETQYF.